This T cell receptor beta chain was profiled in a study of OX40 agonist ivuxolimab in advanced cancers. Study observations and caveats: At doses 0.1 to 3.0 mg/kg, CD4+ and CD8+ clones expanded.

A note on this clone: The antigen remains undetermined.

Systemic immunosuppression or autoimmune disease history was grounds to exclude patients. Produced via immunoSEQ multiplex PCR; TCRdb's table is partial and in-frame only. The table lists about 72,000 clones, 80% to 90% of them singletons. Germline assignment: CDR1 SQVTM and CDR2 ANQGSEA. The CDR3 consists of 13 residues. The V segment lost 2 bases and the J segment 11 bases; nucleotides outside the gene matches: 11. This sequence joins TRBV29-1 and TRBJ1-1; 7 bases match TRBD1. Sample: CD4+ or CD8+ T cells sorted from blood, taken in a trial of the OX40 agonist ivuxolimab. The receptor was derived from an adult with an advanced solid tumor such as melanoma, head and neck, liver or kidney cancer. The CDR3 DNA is TGCAGCGTTGAAAAGGACAGGTGGGGGTTGGCTTTCTTT. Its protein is CSVEKDRWGLAFF.